This TCR beta chain derives from a study of CD8+CD57+ T cells in acquired aplastic anemia. Researchers used genomic DNA as the template to profile TCR beta VDJ and CDR3. TCRdb re-derived calls from the reads in MiXCR, one entry per CDR3 protein. This table holds around 430,000 distinct CDR3 sequences, about a third found once. This clonotype was counted at least ten times. It was patients with CD8+CD57+ cell expansion by flow cytometry who were chosen for sequencing. J lost 5 bases, V lost 3 bases, and 3 bases had no gene match. The germline gives CDR1 SNHLY, CDR2 FYNNEI. CDR3 length: 14 residues. The sequence derives from a human donor with aplastic anemia. The chain uses TRBV2 and TRBJ2-1, with TRBD1 identical over 8 bases. Sequenced input: sorted CD4+, CD8+, or CD8+CD57+ T cells (not recorded which) from PBMCs. The CDR3 nucleotides are TGTGCCAGCAGTGACCAGGGGGCCCACAATGAGCAGTTCTTC. Protein product: CASSDQGAHNEQFF.